This is a list of T cell receptor beta chains from one sample in a study of T cells in Graves' hyperthyroidism and ophthalmopathy. TCRdb processed the multiplex PCR reads anew with MiXCR; each CDR3 protein has one entry. The table includes over 200,000 distinct CDR3 sequences, just over 14% detected once. Sequencing used blood. The source of these receptors is a woman aged 40 to 50 with Graves' hyperthyroidism that later progressed to Graves' ophthalmopathy. CDR3s leave out the opening cysteine and the closing phenylalanine or tryptophan. The order of the fields is clone size, V gene, J gene, CDR3 protein. A row's size may be missing; if present it is once, few, many or a size class.

abundance: many; v_gene: TRBV5-1; j_gene: TRBJ1-1; CDR3aa: ASSFLGGGNTEAF
abundance: NA; v_gene: TRBV20-1; j_gene: TRBJ2-3; CDR3aa: SAMTSGRALLADTQY
abundance: few; v_gene: TRBV7-3; j_gene: TRBJ2-2; CDR3aa: ASSTLAGGIAGELF
abundance: NA; v_gene: TRBV10-2; j_gene: TRBJ2-2; CDR3aa: ASSESVTGELF
abundance: few; v_gene: TRBV9; j_gene: TRBJ2-7; CDR3aa: ASSPTGTGLRGYEQY
abundance: many; v_gene: TRBV11-2; j_gene: TRBJ2-3; CDR3aa: ASSFMGGADTQY
abundance: many; v_gene: TRBV4-1; j_gene: TRBJ2-3; CDR3aa: ASSLRVDVDTQY
abundance: many; v_gene: TRBV13; j_gene: TRBJ2-7; CDR3aa: ASSLKGTYEQY
abundance: many; v_gene: TRBV6-1; j_gene: TRBJ1-1; CDR3aa: ASSYQRGDTEAF
abundance: many; v_gene: TRBV28; j_gene: TRBJ2-7; CDR3aa: ASSPTGPVYEQY
abundance: many; v_gene: TRBV19; j_gene: TRBJ1-5; CDR3aa: ASSIGSRSNQPQH
abundance: many; v_gene: TRBV30; j_gene: TRBJ2-3; CDR3aa: AWRNTQGVQLTDTQY
abundance: NA; v_gene: TRBV5-1; j_gene: TRBJ1-6; CDR3aa: ASSTDTGNSPLH
abundance: many; v_gene: TRBV7-8; j_gene: TRBJ2-3; CDR3aa: ATKTSGSLDTQY
abundance: many; v_gene: TRBV14; j_gene: TRBJ2-7; CDR3aa: ASSQETGTGAYEQY
abundance: NA; v_gene: TRBV20-1; j_gene: TRBJ2-1; CDR3aa: SASPMDRESYNEQF
abundance: NA; v_gene: TRBV4-2; j_gene: TRBJ2-1; CDR3aa: ASSQDGVVGVGSNHPQF
abundance: few; v_gene: TRBV12-3/TRBV12-4; j_gene: TRBJ1-2; CDR3aa: ASSLSGGNYGYT
abundance: many; v_gene: TRBV18; j_gene: TRBJ1-3; CDR3aa: ASSPSMAWDYENTIY
abundance: NA; v_gene: TRBV5-1; j_gene: TRBJ1-4; CDR3aa: ASRPDSTRNEKLF
abundance: NA; v_gene: TRBV27; j_gene: TRBJ2-7; CDR3aa: ASSFQGPLTYEQY
abundance: many; v_gene: TRBV5-4; j_gene: TRBJ2-1; CDR3aa: ASSKDRVVNNEQF
abundance: many; v_gene: TRBV6-7; j_gene: TRBJ1-1; CDR3aa: ASSYHSRQYGNTEAF
abundance: NA; v_gene: TRBV20-1; j_gene: TRBJ2-6; CDR3aa: SAVTGTAHSGAIVLT
abundance: few; v_gene: TRBV19; j_gene: TRBJ2-7; CDR3aa: ASSNMVVPYEQY
abundance: many; v_gene: TRBV11-2; j_gene: TRBJ2-1; CDR3aa: ASSSIRRRGNYNEQF
abundance: many; v_gene: TRBV7-3; j_gene: TRBJ2-3; CDR3aa: ASSLNGRLDTQY
abundance: many; v_gene: TRBV28; j_gene: TRBJ1-1; CDR3aa: ASRWTGEAF